A single sample gave rise to the 15 T cell receptor beta chains below, sequenced in a study of T-cell reconstitution after alpha-beta-depleted transplantation in children (dated by TCRdb to about 2016). Explained via the paper, the treatment or condition label denotes: allogeneic hematopoietic cell transplantation with graft depleted of TCRalphabeta T cells and CD19 B cells. Library preparation was by PCR. Sequencing instrument: Illumina HiSeq 2500. TCR library preparation used molecular barcoding, with unique molecular identifiers applied to normalize quantification of the TCRbeta repertoire. TCRdb's own reprocessing of the public reads used fastp at Q25 and MiXCR and kept productive beta chains. Each CDR3 protein gets just one entry, which takes the most common genes and DNA from the rows behind it. Recorded for this sample are about 170,000 distinct CDR3 sequences; 8.5% to 14% of them occurred a single time. The ten largest account for about 13% of the sample.

The sequenced sample was PBMCs, obtained before TCRalphabeta/CD19-depleted stem cell transplant. These receptors all stem from a boy aged 2-15 years with acute myeloid leukemia, due to receive a stem cell transplant.

This clonotype was seen at least ten times. The V and J genes are TRBV5-1 and TRBJ1-1; possibly TRBD1 for D (5 bases). Looked up from germline, CDR1 is SGHRS and CDR2 is YFSETQ. The CDR3 loop spans 14 amino acids. Trimming cost V 0 bases and J 5 bases, with 11 bases left between them. CDR3 bases: TGCGCCAGCAGCTTGGGTTTGGGGGAGACTGAAGCTTTCTTT. Translating it yields CASSLGLGETEAFF.

The table lists this clonotype with many counts. V usage is TRBV4-1 and J usage is TRBJ2-7; 7 positions agree with TRBD1. Trimming at V came to 3 bases and at J to 2 bases, leaving 10 bases not matched to a gene. The CDR3 covers 16 residues. Germline V lookup: CDR1 MGHRA, CDR2 YSYEKL. CDR3 amino acids: CASSQTDREYPYEQYV. DNA for the CDR3: TGCGCCAGCAGCCAGACCGACAGGGAGTACCCCTACGAGCAGTACGTC.

There are many counts of this clonotype. The rearrangement joins TRBV28 to TRBJ1-6; D gene ambiguous. This CDR3 is built from 12 residues. Germline V gene sequence: CDR1 MDHEN, CDR2 SYDVKM. The V end lost 6 bases, the J end lost 10 bases, and 10 bases lay between the germline ends. The CDR3 sequence is CASRRVNSPLHF. Written as DNA, the CDR3 is TGTGCCAGCAGGAGGGTCAACTCACCCCTCCACTTT.

This clonotype was recorded at least ten times. The gene calls are TRBV12-3 or TRBV12-4 and TRBJ1-2; D uncertain. This CDR3 is 12 amino acids long. V was cut by 4 bases and J by 5 bases, with 8 bases left in between. CDR3 DNA: TGTGCCAGCAGTTACGGGGAGTATGGCTACACCTTC. It encodes CASSYGEYGYTF.

The chain employs TRBV19 and TRBJ2-2; 9 bases are a match to TRBD2. With 3 bases clipped from V and 7 bases from J, the junction kept 6 bases outside the gene matches. The CDR3 is made up of 15 amino acids. Germline CDR1 is LNHDA and CDR2 is SQIVND (reference sequence). CDR3 bases: TGTGCCAGTAGTATTGGACTAGCGTACGGCGGGGAGCTGTTTTTT. Its translation: CASSIGLAYGGELFF.

This clonotype appeared many times. The V gene is TRBV5-1, the J gene TRBJ2-3; D uncertain. CDR1 and CDR2 (germline): SGHRS, YFSETQ. The CDR3 has 14 residues. V was pared by 0 bases and J by 1 base, with 6 bases between. As DNA, the CDR3 is TGCGCCAGCAGCTTGGGGGTCCGCACAGATACGCAGTATTTT. Amino acids: CASSLGVRTDTQYF.

This clonotype showed up many times. The chain couples TRBV3-1 to TRBJ2-4; weak D call: TRBD2 (5 bases). Trimming took off 1 base at V and 0 bases at J, with 7 bases between the two ends. Looked up from germline, CDR1 is LGHDT and CDR2 is YNNKEL (reference sequence). The CDR3 is made up of 15 amino acids. As DNA, the CDR3 is TGTGCCAGCAGCCAAGGACTACTAGCCAAAAACATTCAGTACTTC. Translating gives CASSQGLLAKNIQYF.

This clonotype was picked up a small number of times. This chain links TRBV21-1 with TRBJ2-6; TRBD2 is the table's D call and was not checked against the DNA. TRBV21-1 is listed as a pseudogene. This CDR3 has 19 residues. The CDR3 region has the DNA TGTGCCAGCAGCAAAGATGCGAGCGGAGACGGATCTGGGGCCAACGTCCTGACTTTC. This encodes CASSKDASGDGSGANVLTF.

There are many counts of this clonotype. The chain couples TRBV20-1 to TRBJ2-7; 10 nucleotides agree with TRBD2. The CDR3 extends over 14 amino acids. From germline, CDR1 is DFQATT and CDR2 SNEGSKA (reference sequence). With 1 base clipped from V and 6 bases from J, the junction kept 6 bases outside the gene matches. Here the CDR3 reads CSARGVLAGVEQYF. CDR3 nucleotides: TGCAGTGCTAGAGGGGTTCTAGCGGGAGTCGAGCAGTACTTC.

This clonotype was seen ten or more times. This chain joins TRBV5-1 and TRBJ1-1; possible D gene TRBD1, 6 bases. Per germline, CDR1 SGHRS and CDR2 YFSETQ. CDR3 size: 14 residues. Trimming removed 2 bases at V and 3 bases at J, with 11 bases between. The CDR3 sequence is CASSLNRDDTEAFF. CDR3 bases: TGCGCCAGCAGCTTAAACAGGGACGACACTGAAGCTTTCTTT.

This clonotype was found many times. V usage is TRBV5-1 and J usage is TRBJ1-2; D gene uncertain. Per the germline V gene, CDR1 is SGHRS and CDR2 is YFSETQ. V gave up 0 bases and J gave up 2 bases, with 8 bases separating them. This CDR3 is built from 14 residues. CDR3 in amino acids: CASSLDGLNYGYTF. The DNA of the CDR3 is TGCGCCAGCAGCTTGGATGGGTTGAACTATGGCTACACCTTC.

This clonotype was seen at least ten times. The rearrangement joins TRBV7-3 to TRBJ2-2; 11 bases agree with TRBD1. CDR1 and CDR2 (germline): SGHTA, FQGTGA. The length of the CDR3 is 15 residues. The J segment lost 6 bases and the V segment lost 5 bases, leaving 5 bases of the junction unmatched. The CDR3 spells CASSRTGGAPGELFF. DNA for the CDR3: TGTGCCAGCAGCCGGACAGGGGGCGCCCCCGGGGAGCTGTTTTTT.

This clonotype appeared a few times. The V call is TRBV7-2, the J call TRBJ1-1; 7 bases agree with TRBD1. Losses at the gene ends were 5 bases for V and 8 bases for J; bases not matched to a gene: 8. This CDR3 contains 13 residues. CDR1 and CDR2 (germline): SGHTA, FQGNSA. DNA of the CDR3: TGTGCCAGCAGCCCCCGGCAGGGGGTGGAAGCTTTCTTT. Translating it yields CASSPRQGVEAFF.

This clonotype was recorded at least ten times. V usage is TRBV12-3 or TRBV12-4 and J usage is TRBJ2-1; D is uncertain. V was cut by 3 bases and J by 7 bases, with 10 bases left in between. The CDR3 is made up of 13 amino acids. This CDR3 reads CASSFRRPNEQFF. CDR3 DNA sequence: TGTGCCAGCAGTTTTAGACGCCCAAATGAGCAGTTCTTC.

The rearrangement links TRBV18 to TRBJ2-4; 9 bases map to TRBD1. CDR1 and CDR2 (germline): KGHSH, LQKENI. The CDR3 sequence is 19 residues long. With V trimmed by 4 bases and J by 6 bases, 19 bases remained unmatched. The CDR3 sequence is CASSRPGTGLSSWVNIQYF. The CDR3 nucleotides read TGTGCCAGCTCACGTCCCGGGACAGGGTTGAGCTCCTGGGTAAACATTCAGTACTTC.